This T cell receptor beta chain derives from a study of cytomegalovirus exposure and HLA in healthy donors. Method: immunoSEQ multiplex PCR; TCRdb's copy keeps in-frame clones and lacks some. The table records 250,000 to 350,000 clones, around nine tenths of them present only once. Germline V gives CDR1 MNHEY, CDR2 SVGAGI. Trimming cost V 5 bases and J 5 bases, with 10 bases left between them. The CDR3 totals 13 residues. This chain uses TRBV6-5 with TRBJ2-1, with D tentatively TRBD2 (5 bases). The clonotype was recovered from a woman aged 18-29 years in good health and CMV-seronegative. The sample was PBMCs. CDR3 residues: CASSEWTDNEQFF. The CDR3 DNA follows: TGTGCCAGCAGTGAATGGACTGACAATGAGCAGTTCTTC.